This TCR beta chain was recovered during a study of shared clonotypes between healthy human individuals. Authors' processing steps: In the immunoSEQ data, sequences were junction-only and lacked quality scores, so filtering differed. Profiling relied on immunoSEQ multiplex PCR, and the TCRdb table lists in-frame clones only, not all of them. V, J and clone size derive from that table, while D and trimming were established from the DNA sequence. The repertoire consists of more than 2 million clones, with around 96% occurring once and the leading ten covering 0.9% to 1.4%. J lost 5 bases, V lost 0 bases, and 9 bases had no gene match. From germline, CDR1 is WSHSY and CDR2 SAAADI. The CDR3 has 17 residues. CD45RO-negative cells were positively selected for CCR7, leaving out terminally differentiated effector memory CD45RA+ cells.

What was sequenced was naive CD8+ T cells sorted from blood. This clonotype was sampled from a man in his late teens or twenties in good health. The V call is TRBV10-2, the J call TRBJ2-2, with 7 nucleotides matching TRBD2. In DNA, the CDR3 is TGCGCCAGCAGTGAGTCGGTTCGGCTAGCGGTGACCGGGGAGCTGTTTTTT. Amino acids: CASSESVRLAVTGELFF.